Below, 17 T cell receptor beta chains from the same sample are listed, as sequenced in a study of identifying expanded T cells in peripheral blood. Assay used: immunoSEQ multiplex PCR; TCRdb lists only in-frame clones, some missing. The sample consists of about 91,000 clones, around 89% of them appearing once. Sequenced: blood. The receptors stem from a person between 18 and 75 years old in good health.

The chain combines TRBV9 with TRBJ1-1; 7 positions agree with TRBD1. The CDR3 is 14 residues long. In germline, CDR1 is SGDLS, CDR2 YYNGEE. V shed 0 bases, J shed 10 bases, and the junction held 9 bases outside the gene matches. DNA of the CDR3: TGTGCCAGCAGCGTAGACAGGGGAGATCGGGGAGCTTTCTTT. Residues: CASSVDRGDRGAFF. The full variable domain, with the rest looked up from reference TRBV9 and TRBJ1-1, is DSGVTQTPKHLITATGQRVTLRCSPRSGDLSVYWYQQSLDQGLQFLIQYYNGEERAKGNILERFSAQQFPDLHSELNLSSLELGDSALYFCASSVDRGDRGAFFGQGTRLTVV.

The table lists this clone with a count of one. This chain uses TRBV11-3 with TRBJ2-3, with D perhaps assigned TRBD1 or TRBD2 (5 bases each). This CDR3 spans 16 amino acids. CDR1 and CDR2 (germline): SGHNT, YENEEA. Trimming took off 4 bases at V and 6 bases at J, with 20 bases between the two ends. CDR3 DNA: TGTGCCAGCAGCTCAACACTCCGGGACGGGCGGGATACGCAGTATTTT. Protein sequence: CASSSTLRDGRDTQYF.

CDR3 residues: CASSQDGLDRTGNTEAFF. The CDR3 region has the DNA TGTGCCAGCAGCCAAGATGGGCTTGACCGGACAGGAAACACTGAAGCTTTCTTT. The chain couples TRBV4-2 to TRBJ1-1; the match to TRBD1 covers 7 bases. The germline V gene encodes CDR1 LGHNA and CDR2 YNFKEQ. This CDR3 has 18 residues. The V segment lost 0 bases and the J segment 2 bases; nucleotides outside the gene matches: 12.

This clone was counted once. V usage is TRBV10-3 and J usage is TRBJ2-4; TRBD1 matches 7 bases. Trimming cost V 7 bases and J 4 bases; bases outside gene matches: 4. Germline V CDR1 and CDR2: ENHRY, SYGVKD. This CDR3 is 13 amino acids long. The CDR3 nucleotides are TGTGCCATCATGGGACAGCTAAAAAACATTCAGTACTTC. Translating gives CAIMGQLKNIQYF.

This clone was seen only once. The chain has TRBV27 and TRBJ2-1; no clear D gene. This CDR3 is 13 amino acids long. The V end was cut by 5 bases, the J end by 10 bases, with 15 bases between. CDR1 is MNHEY and CDR2 is SMNVEV in the germline V gene (reference sequence). CDR3 loop: CASSTFTAREQFF. In DNA, the CDR3 is TGTGCCAGCAGTACCTTTACGGCTCGGGAGCAGTTCTTC.

The chain is built from TRBV5-6 and TRBJ1-2; TRBD1 matches at 7 bases. The CDR3 has 13 residues. Trimming removed 4 bases from V and 9 bases from J; junction bases left unmatched: 9. The germline V gene encodes CDR1 SGHDT and CDR2 YYEEEE. DNA for the CDR3: TGTGCCAGCAGCCCCAGGGGGAATGCGCGCTACACCTTC. It encodes CASSPRGNARYTF.

V usage is TRBV6-1 and J usage is TRBJ1-5; D call uncertain. Deletions cut 8 bases from V and 0 bases from J, with 5 bases between. Per the germline V gene, CDR1 is MNHNS and CDR2 is SASEGT. The CDR3 is made up of 12 amino acids. CDR3 sequence (DNA): TGTGCCAGCGGCCTTAGCAATCAGCCCCAGCATTTT. It encodes CASGLSNQPQHF.

The chain is built from TRBV28 and TRBJ2-2, with 9 bases matching TRBD1. The CDR3 loop spans 17 amino acids. With 6 bases clipped from V and 5 bases from J, the junction kept 13 bases outside the gene matches. Looked up from germline, CDR1 is MDHEN and CDR2 is SYDVKM. The CDR3 loop reads CASRVPGQGLKTGELFF. The CDR3 coding sequence is TGTGCCAGCAGGGTCCCGGGACAGGGCTTAAAAACCGGGGAGCTGTTTTTT.

The V call is TRBV7-8, the J call TRBJ2-4, with a weak D call TRBD1 (5 bases). Per germline, CDR1 SGHVS and CDR2 FQNEAQ. V was shortened by 3 bases and J by 0 bases, with 9 bases between the two germline ends. This CDR3 comprises 15 residues. CDR3 sequence: CASSLATVAKNIQYF. The CDR3 region has the DNA TGTGCCAGCAGCTTGGCGACAGTAGCCAAAAACATTCAGTACTTC.

The rearrangement links TRBV15 to TRBJ2-6; D remains ambiguous. Germline V lookup: CDR1 LNHNV, CDR2 YYDKDF (reference sequence). The V and J ends lost 3 bases and 0 bases respectively, with 6 bases between them. The CDR3 runs to 15 residues. The CDR3 is CATSRDGSGANVLTF. The CDR3 DNA sequence: TGTGCCACCAGCAGGGACGGCTCTGGGGCCAACGTCCTGACTTTC.

This clone is a singleton in its sample. This sequence joins TRBV27 and TRBJ1-2; D might be TRBD1 (6 bases). This CDR3 has 12 amino acids. V dropped 4 bases and J dropped 3 bases, with 6 bases sitting between them. Germline CDR1 reads MNHEY; CDR2 reads SMNVEV (reference sequence). This CDR3 reads CASSSGDYGYTF. CDR3 sequence (DNA): TGTGCCAGCAGTTCAGGGGACTATGGCTACACCTTC.

The DNA of the CDR3 is TGTGCCAGCAGCTTACACGGGACAGGGGGCGCTGGCTATGGCTACACCTTC. Residues: CASSLHGTGGAGYGYTF. The J gene is TRBJ1-2, the V gene TRBV7-2, with TRBD1 matching 12 bases. The V gene end was trimmed by 2 bases and the J gene end by 4 bases; junction bases not matched to a gene: 8. The germline V gene has CDR1 SGHTA and CDR2 FQGNSA. The CDR3 consists of 17 residues.

The chain has TRBV7-9 and TRBJ2-7, with D unresolved. Germline CDR1 reads SEHNR; CDR2 reads FQNEAQ (reference sequence). V gave up 5 bases and J gave up 4 bases, with 12 bases separating them. There are 13 residues in the CDR3. This chain's CDR3 is CASSQISGYEQYF. CDR3 DNA sequence: TGTGCCAGCAGCCAGATTTCAGGTTACGAGCAGTACTTC.

The chain uses TRBV11-3 and TRBJ2-7; 8 bases are a match to TRBD1. Germline trimming cut 6 bases from V and 4 bases from J; bases unmatched to any gene: 11. Per germline, CDR1 SGHNT and CDR2 YENEEA. CDR3 length: 15 residues. The CDR3 loop reads CASSPGTGNFYEQYF. The CDR3 nucleotides are TGTGCCAGCAGTCCCGGGACAGGAAATTTTTACGAGCAGTACTTC.

This clone appeared a single time. The chain couples TRBV7-2 to TRBJ2-7; 8 positions agree with TRBD1. Germline lookup yields CDR1 SGHTA and CDR2 FQGNSA. Trimming removed 0 bases from V and 8 bases from J; junction bases left unmatched: 6. The CDR3 has 14 amino acids. For the CDR3, the DNA is TGTGCCAGCAGCTTAGCAAGGACAGGGAATAAGCAGTACTTC. Its protein is CASSLARTGNKQYF.

The V gene is TRBV11-2, the J gene TRBJ1-1; D is unclear. Germline values: CDR1 SGHAT, CDR2 FQNNGV. This CDR3 spans 18 amino acids. Trimming removed 4 bases from V and 0 bases from J, with 21 bases in between. This CDR3 reads CASSYLISVGLMNTEAFF. The CDR3 DNA is TGTGCCAGCAGCTACCTCATTTCGGTAGGACTGATGAACACTGAAGCTTTCTTT.

CDR3 DNA: TGTGCCAGCAGGGGGACTAGCGGGAGGGCCGTCCGCTTCTACGAGCAGTACTTC. Its protein product is CASRGTSGRAVRFYEQYF. The chain is built from TRBV28 and TRBJ2-7; 16 nucleotides agree with TRBD2. The CDR3 spans 18 residues. Per germline, CDR1 MDHEN and CDR2 SYDVKM. Germline trimming cut 6 bases from V and 3 bases from J; bases unmatched to any gene: 11.